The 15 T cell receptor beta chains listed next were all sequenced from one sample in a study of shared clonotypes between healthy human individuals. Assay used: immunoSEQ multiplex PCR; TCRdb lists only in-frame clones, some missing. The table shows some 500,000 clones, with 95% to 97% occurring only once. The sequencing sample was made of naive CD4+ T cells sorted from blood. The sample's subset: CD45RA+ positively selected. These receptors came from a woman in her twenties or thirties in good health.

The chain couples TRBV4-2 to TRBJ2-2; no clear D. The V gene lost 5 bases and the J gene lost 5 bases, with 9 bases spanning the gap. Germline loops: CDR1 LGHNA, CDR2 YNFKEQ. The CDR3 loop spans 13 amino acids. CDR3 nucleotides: TGTGCCAGCAGCTTGGTGGCTACCGGGGAGCTGTTTTTT. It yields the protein CASSLVATGELFF.

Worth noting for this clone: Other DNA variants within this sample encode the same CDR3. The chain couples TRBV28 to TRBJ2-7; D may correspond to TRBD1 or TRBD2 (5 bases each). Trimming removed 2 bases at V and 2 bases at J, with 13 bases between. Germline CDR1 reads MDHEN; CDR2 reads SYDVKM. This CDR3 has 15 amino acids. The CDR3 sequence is CASSLPGQGTYEQYF. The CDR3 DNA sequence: TGTGCCAGCAGTTTACCGGGGCAAGGAACCTACGAGCAGTACTTC.

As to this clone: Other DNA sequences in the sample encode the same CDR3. CDR3 sequence (DNA): TGCGCCAGCAGCTTGGGGAACACCGGGGAGCTGTTTTTT. This encodes CASSLGNTGELFF. The V call is TRBV5-1, the J call TRBJ2-2, with no clear D. The CDR3 contains 13 residues. V lost 0 bases and J lost 1, with 1 base in between. The germline CDR1 and CDR2 sequences are SGHRS and YFSETQ.

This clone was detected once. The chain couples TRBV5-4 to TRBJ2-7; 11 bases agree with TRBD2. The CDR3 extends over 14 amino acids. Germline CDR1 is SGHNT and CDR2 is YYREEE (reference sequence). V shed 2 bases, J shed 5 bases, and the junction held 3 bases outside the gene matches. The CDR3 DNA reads TGTGCCAGCAGCTTTAGCGGGAGGGCCGACGAGCAGTACTTC. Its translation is CASSFSGRADEQYF.

The CDR3 sequence: CASSPERAALGSNYGYTF. The DNA for the CDR3 is TGTGCCAGCAGCCCCGAACGGGCAGCCTTGGGCTCTAACTATGGCTACACCTTC. This chain joins TRBV7-2 and TRBJ1-2; D gene ambiguous. The germline gives CDR1 SGHTA, CDR2 FQGNSA. The length of the CDR3 is 18 residues. Trimming stripped 5 bases from V and 0 bases from J, with 22 bases between.

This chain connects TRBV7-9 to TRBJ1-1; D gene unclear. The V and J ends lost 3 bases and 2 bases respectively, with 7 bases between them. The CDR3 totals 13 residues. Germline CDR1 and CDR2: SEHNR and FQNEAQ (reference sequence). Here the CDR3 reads CASSFSPNTEAFF. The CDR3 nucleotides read TGTGCCAGCAGCTTTTCTCCCAACACTGAAGCTTTCTTT.

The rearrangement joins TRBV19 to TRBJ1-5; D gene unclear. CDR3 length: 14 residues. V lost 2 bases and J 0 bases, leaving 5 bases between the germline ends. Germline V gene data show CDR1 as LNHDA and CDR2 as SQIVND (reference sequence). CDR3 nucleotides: TGTGCCAGTAGTATATACCCTAGCAATCAGCCCCAGCATTTT. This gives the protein CASSIYPSNQPQHF. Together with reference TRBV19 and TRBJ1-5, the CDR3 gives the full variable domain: DGGITQSPKYLFRKEGQNVTLSCEQNLNHDAMYWYRQDPGQGLRLIYYSQIVNDFQKGDIAEGYSVSREKKESFPLTVTSAQKNPTAFYLCASSIYPSNQPQHFGDGTRLSIL.

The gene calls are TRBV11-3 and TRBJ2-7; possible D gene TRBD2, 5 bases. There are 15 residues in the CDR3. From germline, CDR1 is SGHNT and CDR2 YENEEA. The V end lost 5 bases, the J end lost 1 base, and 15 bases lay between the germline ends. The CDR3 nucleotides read TGTGCCAGCAGCATCGTCGGACTGGAATCCTACGAGCAGTACTTC. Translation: CASSIVGLESYEQYF.

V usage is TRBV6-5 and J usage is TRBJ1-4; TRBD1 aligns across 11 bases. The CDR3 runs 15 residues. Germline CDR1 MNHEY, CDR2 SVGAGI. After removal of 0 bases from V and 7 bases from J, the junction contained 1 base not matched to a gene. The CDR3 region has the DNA TGTGCCAGCAGTTACTCTGGACAGGGGGCTGAAAAACTGTTTTTT. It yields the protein CASSYSGQGAEKLFF.

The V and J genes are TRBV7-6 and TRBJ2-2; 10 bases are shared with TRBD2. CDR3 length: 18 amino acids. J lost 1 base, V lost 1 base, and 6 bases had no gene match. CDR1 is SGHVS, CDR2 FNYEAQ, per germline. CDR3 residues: CASSLEITSGENTGELFF. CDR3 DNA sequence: TGTGCCAGCAGCTTAGAAATAACTAGCGGGGAGAACACCGGGGAGCTGTTTTTT.

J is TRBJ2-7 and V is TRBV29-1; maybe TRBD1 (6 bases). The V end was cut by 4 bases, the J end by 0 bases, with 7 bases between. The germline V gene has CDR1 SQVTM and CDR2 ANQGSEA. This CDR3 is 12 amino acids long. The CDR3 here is CSVGTVSYEQYF. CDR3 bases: TGCAGCGTTGGGACAGTCTCCTACGAGCAGTACTTC.

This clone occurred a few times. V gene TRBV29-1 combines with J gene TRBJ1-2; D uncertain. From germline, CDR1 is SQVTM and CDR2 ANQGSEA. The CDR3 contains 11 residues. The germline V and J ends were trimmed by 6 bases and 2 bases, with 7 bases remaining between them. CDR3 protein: CSVGRNYGYTF. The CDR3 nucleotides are TGCAGCGTCGGGCGGAACTATGGCTACACCTTC.

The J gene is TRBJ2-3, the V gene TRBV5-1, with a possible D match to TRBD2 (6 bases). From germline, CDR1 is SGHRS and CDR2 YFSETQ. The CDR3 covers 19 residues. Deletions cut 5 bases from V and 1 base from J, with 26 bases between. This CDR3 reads CASRPPPPTSRSGTDTQYF. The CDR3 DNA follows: TGCGCCAGCAGGCCCCCCCCACCGACTAGTCGATCTGGCACAGATACGCAGTATTTT. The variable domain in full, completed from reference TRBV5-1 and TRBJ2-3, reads KAGVTQTPRYLIKTRGQQVTLSCSPISGHRSVSWYQQTPGQGLQFLFEYFSETQRNKGNFPGRFSGRQFSNSRSEMNVSTLELGDSALYLCASRPPPPTSRSGTDTQYFGPGTRLTVL.

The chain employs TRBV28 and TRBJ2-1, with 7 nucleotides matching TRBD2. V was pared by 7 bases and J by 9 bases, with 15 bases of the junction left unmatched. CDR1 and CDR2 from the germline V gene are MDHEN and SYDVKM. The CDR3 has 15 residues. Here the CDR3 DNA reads TGTGCCAGCACGTCGTTTACTAGCGCCCATCGTGAGCAGTTCTTC. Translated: CASTSFTSAHREQFF.

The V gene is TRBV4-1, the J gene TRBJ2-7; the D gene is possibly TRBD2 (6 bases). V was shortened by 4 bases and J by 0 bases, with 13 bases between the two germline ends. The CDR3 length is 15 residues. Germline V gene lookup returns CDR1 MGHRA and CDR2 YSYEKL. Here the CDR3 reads CASSRETGSSYEQYF. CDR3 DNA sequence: TGCGCCAGCAGCCGGGAAACCGGGAGCTCCTACGAGCAGTACTTC.